One sample yielded the 25 T cell receptor beta chains listed below, sequenced in a study of molecular identifiers for immune sequencing clone quantification. MiXCR, run by TCRdb on the PCR reads, gives a single entry per CDR3 protein. In the table there are 460,000 or so distinct CDR3 sequences, roughly 23% of which are singletons. Sample: naive CD8+ T cells from blood, with Jurkat cell RNA spiked in. Subset indicated: FACS-sorted CD8+CD4-CCR7+CD45RA+ naive T cells. The receptors come from a human donor in good health. Some libraries in this study had Jurkat cell RNA spiked in.

This clonotype was observed at least ten times. The chain recombines TRBV24-1 with TRBJ2-2; tentative D call: TRBD1 (6 bases). This CDR3 contains 16 residues. Trimming stripped 2 bases from V and 6 bases from J, with 15 bases between. CDR1 is KGHDR and CDR2 is SFDVKD in the germline V gene. The CDR3 reads CATSDSRQGRPGELFF. Written as DNA, the CDR3 is TGTGCCACCAGTGATTCCCGCCAGGGGCGTCCCGGGGAGCTGTTTTTT.

At least ten counts were recorded for this clonotype. The chain has TRBV19 and TRBJ1-5; D not resolved. Trimming took off 0 bases at V and 1 base at J, with 4 bases between the two ends. The CDR3 sequence is 14 residues long. The germline V gene has CDR1 LNHDA and CDR2 SQIVND (reference sequence). As DNA, the CDR3 is TGTGCCAGTAGTATAGATATCAGCAATCAGCCCCAGCATTTT. Translated: CASSIDISNQPQHF.

As regards this clonotype: A read error is possible here, since a much larger clone lies one base away. This chain joins TRBV21-1 and TRBJ2-3; the D call of TRBD2 is as the table states it, not checked on the DNA. TRBV21-1 is a known pseudogene. The CDR3 has 17 amino acids. CDR3 region: CASNPGQVAGPTDTQYF. In nucleotides, the CDR3 is TGTGCCAGCAACCCAGGTCAGGTAGCGGGGCCAACAGATACGCAGTATTTT.

CDR3 protein: CASSQRLAGMWEDTGELFF. For the CDR3, the DNA is TGCGCCAGCAGCCAAAGACTAGCGGGAATGTGGGAAGACACCGGGGAGCTGTTTTTT. The genes are TRBV4-1 and TRBJ2-2; 11 nucleotides match TRBD2. Per germline, CDR1 MGHRA and CDR2 YSYEKL. The CDR3 has 19 amino acids. V was clipped by 2 bases and J by 3 bases; unmatched bases: 11.

This clonotype showed up many times. The chain combines TRBV19 with TRBJ2-7, with TRBD1 identical over 10 bases. Per the germline V gene, CDR1 is LNHDA and CDR2 is SQIVND (reference sequence). The CDR3 totals 14 residues. V gave up 5 bases and J gave up 6 bases; unmatched junction bases: 7. This chain's CDR3 is CASSPGQGDFEQYF. CDR3 bases: TGTGCCAGTAGTCCCGGACAGGGGGACTTCGAGCAGTACTTC.

The V call is TRBV4-3, the J call TRBJ1-5; D is undetermined. The CDR3 is 14 amino acids. V lost 1 base to trimming and J lost 6 bases, with 10 bases between them. Germline assignment: CDR1 LGHNA and CDR2 YSLEER. The CDR3 sequence: CASSQGVLGQPQHF. DNA for the CDR3: TGCGCCAGCAGCCAAGGGGTTTTGGGTCAGCCCCAGCATTTT.

This clonotype was observed a few times. The gene calls are TRBV27 and TRBJ2-7; possibly TRBD2 for D (5 bases). The CDR3 is 14 amino acids. The germline V gene encodes CDR1 MNHEY and CDR2 SMNVEV (reference sequence). V was shortened by 7 bases and J by 0 bases, with 13 bases between the two germline ends. CDR3 region: CASNEGGSSYEQYF. In nucleotides, the CDR3 is TGTGCCAGCAATGAGGGCGGAAGCTCCTACGAGCAGTACTTC.

This clonotype came up a few times. The chain couples TRBV3-1 to TRBJ2-5; TRBD1 aligns across 7 bases. Germline V gene sequence: CDR1 LGHDT, CDR2 YNNKEL (reference sequence). The J segment lost 12 bases and the V segment lost 3 bases, leaving 7 bases of the junction unmatched. CDR3 length equals 12 residues. This chain's CDR3 is CASSHSGQQKYF. For the CDR3, the DNA is TGTGCCAGCAGCCATTCGGGACAGCAAAAGTACTTC.

Many counts were recorded for this clonotype. V gene TRBV6-2 or TRBV6-3 combines with J gene TRBJ1-1, with no clear D. Trimming removed 5 bases at V and 1 base at J, with 11 bases between. The germline gives CDR1 MNHEY, CDR2 SVGEGT. This CDR3 is 14 amino acids long. The CDR3 spells CASSPWLGNTEAFF. The CDR3, as DNA: TGTGCCAGCAGTCCCTGGCTGGGGAACACTGAAGCTTTCTTT.

This clonotype was recorded many times. This chain links TRBV5-6 with TRBJ2-1; D may be TRBD2 (5 bases). This CDR3 has 14 amino acids. The germline gives CDR1 SGHDT, CDR2 YYEEEE. The V end was cut by 7 bases, the J end by 0 bases, with 11 bases between. For the CDR3, the DNA is TGTGCCAGCTCCCTCGCGGGCTCCTACAATGAGCAGTTCTTC. Translated, it gives CASSLAGSYNEQFF.

A few counts support this clonotype. The gene calls are TRBV30 and TRBJ2-1; 16 bases match TRBD2. Germline V gene sequence: CDR1 GTSNPN, CDR2 SVGIG (reference sequence). Losses at the gene ends were 0 bases for V and 15 bases for J; bases not matched to a gene: 8. The CDR3 has 15 residues. CDR3 sequence reads: CAWSVGTSGGAARFF. CDR3 DNA sequence: TGTGCCTGGAGTGTTGGGACTAGCGGGGGGGCCGCTCGGTTCTTC.

The chain has TRBV5-6 and TRBJ2-7, with D perhaps matching TRBD1 or TRBD2 (5 bases each). Trimming removed 0 bases from V and 5 bases from J, with 15 bases in between. Germline V lookup: CDR1 SGHDT, CDR2 YYEEEE. The CDR3 extends over 15 amino acids. This CDR3 reads CASSLGGPVSDEQYF. The CDR3 DNA is TGTGCCAGCAGCTTGGGGGGACCGGTAAGTGACGAGCAGTACTTC. The full variable domain, completed using reference TRBV5-6 and TRBJ2-7, is DAGVTQSPTHLIKTRGQQVTLRCSPKSGHDTVSWYQQALGQGPQFIFQYYEEEERQRGNFPDRFSGHQFPNYSSELNVNALLLGDSALYLCASSLGGPVSDEQYFGPGTRLTVT.

Notes on this clonotype: A read error may account for a junction end that differs from germline. The chain is built from TRBV4-2 and TRBJ1-6; D not resolved. CDR1 is LGHNA and CDR2 is YNFKEQ in the germline V gene. This CDR3 spans 17 amino acids. The CDR3 bases are TGTGCCAACAGCCAAGATCTGGTTGATGAATATAATTCACCCCTCCACTTT. Translated: CANSQDLVDEYNSPLHF.

The rearrangement uses TRBV7-9 and TRBJ2-7, with D tentatively TRBD2 (7 bases). V was cut by 5 bases and J by 0 bases, with 20 bases left in between. Looked up from germline, CDR1 is SEHNR and CDR2 is FQNEAQ (reference sequence). The CDR3 is 17 residues long. CDR3 residues: CASSPGHKGGSSYEQYF. DNA for the CDR3: TGTGCCAGCAGCCCCGGCCACAAGGGGGGGAGCTCCTACGAGCAGTACTTC.

The chain uses TRBV30 and TRBJ2-1; D not certain. CDR3 length equals 16 residues. Between the trimmed V and J ends, which lost 0 bases and 0 bases, there was a span of 12 bases. CDR1 is GTSNPN, CDR2 SVGIG, per germline (reference sequence). This chain's CDR3 is CAWSVPHNYSYNEQFF. The DNA for the CDR3 is TGTGCCTGGAGTGTCCCACACAATTACTCCTACAATGAGCAGTTCTTC.

This sequence joins TRBV12-3 or TRBV12-4 and TRBJ2-1; D gene unclear. The CDR3 contains 11 residues. V was pared by 6 bases and J by 10 bases, with 10 bases between. CDR3 nucleotides: TGTGCCAGCAGGGCCCGTTGGGAGCAGTTCTTC. This gives the protein CASRARWEQFF.

Many counts were recorded for this clonotype. This sequence joins TRBV2 and TRBJ2-7; D gene ambiguous. The CDR3 has 15 residues. Germline loops: CDR1 SNHLY, CDR2 FYNNEI. The ends were cut back, 5 bases at V and 0 bases at J, with 14 bases in the middle. The CDR3 DNA follows: TGTGCCAGCAGTTCAGGCAGCTCTAGCTCCTACGAGCAGTACTTC. Its protein is CASSSGSSSSYEQYF.

This clonotype was recorded only once. This may arise from a read error, as a much more abundant clone is one base away. The CDR3 protein is CASSQGGAGISYEQYF. In nucleotides, the CDR3 is TGCGCCAGCAGCCAGGGGGGGGCAGGGATATCCTACGAGCAGTACTTC. V usage is TRBV4-1 and J usage is TRBJ2-7; D perhaps matches TRBD2 (7 bases). V lost 3 bases, J lost 1 base, and 16 bases lay in between. Germline V CDR1 and CDR2: MGHRA, YSYEKL. The CDR3 has 16 amino acids.

This clonotype was seen ten or more times. The chain uses TRBV7-9 and TRBJ1-1; a weak D match, TRBD1 (5 bases). The V gene lost 5 bases and the J gene lost 8 bases, with 12 bases spanning the gap. Germline V lookup: CDR1 SEHNR, CDR2 FQNEAQ (reference sequence). CDR3 size: 12 residues. DNA of the CDR3: TGTGCCAGCAGCCCCACCGGGGCCGAAGCTTTCTTT. This sequence encodes CASSPTGAEAFF.

The V and J genes are TRBV7-9 and TRBJ2-7; 7 bases match TRBD2. CDR3 length equals 15 residues. V dropped 5 bases and J dropped 0; count of bases not matched to a gene: 7. CDR1 is SEHNR, CDR2 FQNEAQ, per germline (reference sequence). CDR3 DNA sequence: TGTGCCAGCAGCCGGGAGGCATATCCCTCCTACGAGCAGTACTTC. Translation gives CASSREAYPSYEQYF.

This clonotype has a handful of counts. The chain recombines TRBV15 with TRBJ2-3, with 14 bases aligning to TRBD2. The V segment lost 1 base and the J segment 7 bases; nucleotides outside the gene matches: 4. This CDR3 is 16 amino acids long. CDR1 LNHNV and CDR2 YYDKDF come from the germline V gene (reference sequence). The CDR3 spells CATSRGLAGGGHTQYF. The CDR3 nucleotides are TGTGCCACCAGCAGAGGACTAGCGGGGGGGGGGCATACGCAGTATTTT.

At least ten counts were recorded for this clonotype. The chain has TRBV11-2 and TRBJ1-1; 7 positions agree with TRBD1. Trimming cost V 2 bases and J 0 bases; bases outside gene matches: 3. The CDR3 totals 15 residues. Germline CDR1 SGHAT, CDR2 FQNNGV. The chain's CDR3 is CASSLHRGLNTEAFF. As DNA, the CDR3 is TGTGCCAGCAGCTTACACAGGGGATTGAACACTGAAGCTTTCTTT. The complete variable domain, with remaining parts taken from reference TRBV11-2 and TRBJ1-1, reads EAGVAQSPRYKIIEKRQSVAFWCNPISGHATLYWYQQILGQGPKLLIQFQNNGVVDDSQLPKDRFSAERLKGVDSTLKIQPAKLEDSAVYLCASSLHRGLNTEAFFGQGTRLTVV.

This clonotype has ten or more counts. This rearrangement joins TRBV7-9 to TRBJ2-7; no definite D call. V shed 5 bases and J shed 7 bases, with 12 bases lying between them. CDR3 length: 12 amino acids. Germline V gene sequence: CDR1 SEHNR, CDR2 FQNEAQ (reference sequence). The CDR3 DNA reads as TGTGCCAGCAGCCCGAAGACGTGGGAGCAGTACTTC. The encoded protein is CASSPKTWEQYF. Together with reference TRBV7-9 and TRBJ2-7, the CDR3 gives the full variable domain: DTGVSQNPRHKITKRGQNVTFRCDPISEHNRLYWYRQTLGQGPEFLTYFQNEAQLEKSRLLSDRFSAERPKGSFSTLEIQRTEQGDSAMYLCASSPKTWEQYFGPGTRLTVT.

This clonotype came up a few times. The chain uses TRBV30 and TRBJ1-6; D gene ambiguous. Germline V gives CDR1 GTSNPN, CDR2 SVGIG (reference sequence). The CDR3 is made up of 14 amino acids. Trimming left V 3 bases short and J 7 bases short, with 13 bases between. The CDR3 nucleotides are TGTGCCTGGAGCGATGGGCTTGGAAATTCACCCCTCCACTTT. Amino acids: CAWSDGLGNSPLHF. The variable domain in full, with the rest retrieved from reference TRBV30 and TRBJ1-6, is SQTIHQWPATLVQPVGSPLSLECTVEGTSNPNLYWYRQAAGRGLQLLFYSVGIGQISSEVPQNLSASRPQDRQFILSSKKLLLSDSGFYLCAWSDGLGNSPLHFGNGTRLTVT.

The sample holds many counts of this clonotype. The rearrangement uses TRBV12-3 or TRBV12-4 and TRBJ2-7, with a tentative D call TRBD1 (6 bases). The V and J ends lost 6 bases and 4 bases respectively, with 13 bases between them. The CDR3 spans 13 residues. The DNA of the CDR3 is TGTGCCAGCAGCGACTCACAGGGTTACGAGCAGTACTTC. Residues: CASSDSQGYEQYF.